A single TCR beta chain is shown here with its context. This sample was included in a study of blood T cell repertoires in COVID-19. Study-wide context: Researchers got acute and convalescent COVID-19 samples from the United States, Italy and Spain. The analysed material was cDNA or gDNA that came from T cells, B-cell-depleted T cells, or PBMCs.

The CDR3 covers 16 residues. Germline loops: CDR1 SGHRS, CDR2 YFSETQ. With V trimmed by 0 bases and J by 5 bases, 3 bases remained unmatched. Authors' analysis steps: Reference gene primer amplification gave nucleated cell count estimates. Libraries were prepared by immunoSEQ multiplex PCR; TCRdb keeps only in-frame clonotypes and omits some of them. V and J calls and clone size follow that table, whereas D and trimming were derived from the DNA. Of approximately 94,000 clones in the sample, 70% to 90% are singletons; the top ten hold 4.8%. The source is a woman of 80 years or more with active COVID-19. Sequences were obtained from peripheral blood. The rearrangement joins TRBV5-1 to TRBJ1-6; 9 positions match TRBD1. The CDR3 coding sequence is TGCGCCAGCAGCTTGGTCGGGACAGGGAATAATTCACCCCTCCACTTT. Translated, it gives CASSLVGTGNNSPLHF.